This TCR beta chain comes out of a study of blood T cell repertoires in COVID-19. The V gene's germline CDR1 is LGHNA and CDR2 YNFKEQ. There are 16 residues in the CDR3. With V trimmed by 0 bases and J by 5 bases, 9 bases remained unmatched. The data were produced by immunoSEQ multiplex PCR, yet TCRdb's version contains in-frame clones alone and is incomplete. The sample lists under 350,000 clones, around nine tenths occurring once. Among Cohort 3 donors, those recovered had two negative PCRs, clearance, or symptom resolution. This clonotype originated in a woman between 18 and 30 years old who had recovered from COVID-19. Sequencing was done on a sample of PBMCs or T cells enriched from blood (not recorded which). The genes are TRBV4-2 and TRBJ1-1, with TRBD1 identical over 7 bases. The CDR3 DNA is TGTGCCAGCAGCCAAGATTACGTTCAGGGGGGAACTGAAGCTTTCTTT. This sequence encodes CASSQDYVQGGTEAFF.